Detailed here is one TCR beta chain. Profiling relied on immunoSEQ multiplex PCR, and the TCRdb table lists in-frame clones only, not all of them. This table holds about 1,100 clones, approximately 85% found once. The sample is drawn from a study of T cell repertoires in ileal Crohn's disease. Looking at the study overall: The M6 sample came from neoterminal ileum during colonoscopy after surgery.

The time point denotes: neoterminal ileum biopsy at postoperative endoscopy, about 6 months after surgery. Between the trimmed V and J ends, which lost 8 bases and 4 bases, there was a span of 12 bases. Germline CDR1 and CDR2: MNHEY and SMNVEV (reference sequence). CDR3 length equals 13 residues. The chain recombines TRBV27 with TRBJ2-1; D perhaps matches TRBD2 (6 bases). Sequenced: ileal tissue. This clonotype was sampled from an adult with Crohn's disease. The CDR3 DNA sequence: TGTGCCAGCGGAGGGACTTATTACAATGAGCAGTTCTTC. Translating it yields CASGGTYYNEQFF.